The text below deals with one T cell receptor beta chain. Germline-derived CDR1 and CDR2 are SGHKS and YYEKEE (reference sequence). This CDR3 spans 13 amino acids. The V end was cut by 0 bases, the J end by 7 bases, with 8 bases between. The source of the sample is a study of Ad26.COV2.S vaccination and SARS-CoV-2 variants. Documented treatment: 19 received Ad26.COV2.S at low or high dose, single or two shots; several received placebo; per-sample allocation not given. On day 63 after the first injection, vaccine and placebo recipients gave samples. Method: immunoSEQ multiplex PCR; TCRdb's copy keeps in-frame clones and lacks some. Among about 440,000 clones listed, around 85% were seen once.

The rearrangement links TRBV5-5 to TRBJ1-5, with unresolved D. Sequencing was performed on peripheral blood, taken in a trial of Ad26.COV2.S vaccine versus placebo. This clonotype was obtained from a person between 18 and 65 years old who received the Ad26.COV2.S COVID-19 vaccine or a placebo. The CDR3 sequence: CASSLVAAQPQHF. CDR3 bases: TGTGCCAGCAGCTTGGTGGCGGCCCAGCCCCAGCATTTT.